Presented here are 14 T cell receptor beta chains from one specimen sequenced in a study of blood T cell repertoires in COVID-19 (dated by TCRdb to about 2020). Library method: the immunoSEQ multiplex PCR assay. TCRdb holds this immuneACCESS table with in-frame rearrangements only. Some clones are missing; in checked studies, unresolved V genes explain under half, and the rest has no known cause. For this sample the table gives tens of thousands of clones, of which roughly nine tenths were detected only once. Of the sample, approximately 17% is held by the ten largest clones. Sequenced material: peripheral blood. The source of these receptors is a man aged 80 or over in a cohort sampled during active COVID-19.

The V call is TRBV6-5, the J call TRBJ2-5; TRBD1 agrees at 10 bases. This CDR3 contains 14 residues. The J segment lost 4 bases and the V segment lost 4 bases, leaving 3 bases of the junction unmatched. Germline CDR1 reads MNHEY; CDR2 reads SVGAGI. This chain's CDR3 is CASSSTGGRETQYF. The CDR3 DNA sequence: TGTGCCAGCAGTTCGACAGGGGGCAGAGAGACCCAGTACTTC.

The V and J genes are TRBV11-2 and TRBJ2-1, with TRBD1 matching 8 bases. The CDR3 is made up of 16 amino acids. Germline CDR1 reads SGHAT; CDR2 reads FQNNGV. Trimming cost V 4 bases and J 6 bases; bases outside gene matches: 11. The CDR3 DNA reads as TGTGCCAGCAGCTCCACAGGGGGGATTGGGCCCAATGAGCAGTTCTTC. Its protein product is CASSSTGGIGPNEQFF.

This clone was seen just once. This chain uses TRBV5-1 with TRBJ1-2; 7 bases map to TRBD1. Unmatched junction bases numbered 11, after V lost 6 bases and J lost 6 bases. The CDR3 has 14 amino acids. CDR1 is SGHRS and CDR2 is YFSETQ in the germline V gene. The CDR3 nucleotides read TGCGCCAGCACATCAGGAACAGGGGACGATGGCTACACCTTC. This translates into CASTSGTGDDGYTF.

The genes are TRBV5-6 and TRBJ2-4, with TRBD1 matching over 8 bases. The CDR3 extends over 18 amino acids. Germline CDR1 and CDR2: SGHDT and YYEEEE. Unmatched junction bases numbered 10, after V lost 0 bases and J lost 2 bases. The CDR3 DNA reads as TGTGCCAGCAGCTTGGGACTGGGACAGGTTTGGCCCAAAAACATTCAGTACTTC. Its protein product is CASSLGLGQVWPKNIQYF.

The chain has TRBV6-5 and TRBJ1-1, with 8 bases lining up with TRBD1. V lost 6 bases, J lost 4 bases, and 10 bases stayed unmatched. CDR3 size: 15 residues. CDR1 is MNHEY and CDR2 is SVGAGI in the germline V gene. In DNA, the CDR3 is TGTGCCAGCAGACAAGGAACAGGGGGTAGCACTGAAGCTTTCTTT. The encoded protein is CASRQGTGGSTEAFF.

The rearrangement joins TRBV7-2 to TRBJ2-2; 9 nucleotides align to TRBD1. The trim removed 3 bases at V and 5 bases at J, leaving 4 bases unmatched. Germline CDR1 is SGHTA and CDR2 is FQGNSA. The CDR3 contains 15 residues. CDR3 sequence (DNA): TGTGCCAGCAGCTTCTGGACAGGGGAAACCGGGGAGCTGTTTTTT. It specifies CASSFWTGETGELFF.

The chain recombines TRBV18 with TRBJ2-4; 8 nucleotides align to TRBD1. The germline V gene has CDR1 KGHSH and CDR2 LQKENI. This CDR3 region has 16 residues. J gave up 0 bases and V 5 bases, and 6 bases lay outside the gene matches. CDR3 coding DNA: TGTGCCAGCTCATCGACAGGGGTTTTAGCCAAAAACATTCAGTACTTC. This sequence encodes CASSSTGVLAKNIQYF.

V gene TRBV15 combines with J gene TRBJ2-1; 10 bases match TRBD2. The CDR3 has 19 residues. V dropped 1 base and J dropped 7; count of bases not matched to a gene: 16. Germline V lookup: CDR1 LNHNV, CDR2 YYDKDF (reference sequence). In DNA form, the CDR3 reads TGTGCCACCAGCAGAGGACAGGCCGAGCGGGGGGGCCCTTTAAATGAGCAGTTCTTC. It translates to CATSRGQAERGGPLNEQFF.

The V and J genes are TRBV19 and TRBJ1-2; 8 nucleotides match TRBD1. CDR1 and CDR2 (germline): LNHDA, SQIVND (reference sequence). There are 14 residues in the CDR3. Trimming took 6 bases from V and 7 from J; bases not matched to a gene: 10. The CDR3 protein is CASSLDRGRFGYTF. In DNA form, the CDR3 reads TGTGCCAGTAGCCTCGACAGGGGCCGGTTTGGCTACACCTTC.

The chain joins TRBV7-2 to TRBJ1-1; D may be TRBD1 (5 bases). The V end was cut by 5 bases, the J end by 1 base, with 11 bases between. Germline assignment: CDR1 SGHTA and CDR2 FQGNSA. The CDR3 contains 14 residues. In DNA form, the CDR3 reads TGTGCCAGCAGCCATTCAGGGCGGAACACTGAAGCTTTCTTT. This codes for CASSHSGRNTEAFF.

The J gene is TRBJ1-2, the V gene TRBV29-1, with 10 positions matching TRBD1. The CDR3 loop spans 17 amino acids. Germline CDR1 SQVTM, CDR2 ANQGSEA. V gave up 6 bases and J gave up 2 bases; unmatched junction bases: 15. The CDR3 DNA reads as TGCAGCGTCCTATCGACAGGGGGCGATGTCTGGAACTATGGCTACACCTTC. This encodes CSVLSTGGDVWNYGYTF.

The chain combines TRBV6-5 with TRBJ1-5, with no clear D. CDR1 MNHEY and CDR2 SVGAGI come from the germline V gene. Trimming cost V 5 bases and J 4 bases, with 15 bases left between them. The CDR3 has 15 residues. CDR3 residues: CASSRTRYRNQPQHF. The CDR3, as DNA: TGTGCCAGCAGTCGAACCAGGTACAGAAATCAGCCCCAGCATTTT.

This clone was seen once. This chain joins TRBV27 and TRBJ2-3; 10 bases line up with TRBD1. The germline V gene encodes CDR1 MNHEY and CDR2 SMNVEV (reference sequence). V shed 4 bases, J shed 2 bases, and the junction held 9 bases outside the gene matches. The CDR3 runs to 17 residues. CDR3 sequence reads: CASSSPGTGAFTDTQYF. In DNA form, the CDR3 reads TGTGCCAGCAGTTCCCCCGGGACAGGGGCTTTCACAGATACGCAGTATTTT.

The chain combines TRBV29-1 with TRBJ2-5; a weak D match, TRBD2 (5 bases). The CDR3 has 12 amino acids. Between the trimmed V and J ends, which lost 4 bases and 5 bases, there was a span of 11 bases. CDR1 SQVTM and CDR2 ANQGSEA come from the germline V gene. CDR3 nucleotide sequence: TGCAGCGTTGTTCGGGATGCGGAGACCCAGTACTTC. Amino acids: CSVVRDAETQYF.